Each of the 32 T cell receptor beta chains below was sequenced from the same sample in a study of cytomegalovirus exposure and HLA in healthy donors. PCR was performed using 60 Vbeta and 13 Jbeta primers. Repertoires were generated with immunoSEQ multiplex PCR, while TCRdb's copy carries only in-frame clones and drops some. The table includes about 130,000 clones, approximately 71% detected once. The specimen was PBMCs. All receptors derive from a woman aged 50 to 60 in good health and CMV-seronegative.

The J gene is TRBJ2-3, the V gene TRBV4-1; possible D gene TRBD2, 6 bases. This CDR3 comprises 13 residues. CDR1 is MGHRA and CDR2 is YSYEKL in the germline V gene. The V and J ends lost 6 bases and 5 bases respectively, with 12 bases between them. For the CDR3, the DNA is TGCGCCAGCAGTCGCGCGGGGCTAGATACGCAGTATTTT. It specifies CASSRAGLDTQYF.

This clone was counted only a few times. The chain uses TRBV30 and TRBJ1-4, with a weak D call TRBD1 (5 bases). The germline CDR1 and CDR2 sequences are GTSNPN and SVGIG (reference sequence). Trimming took off 3 bases at V and 0 bases at J, with 14 bases between the two ends. The CDR3 runs to 16 residues. The CDR3 region has the DNA TGTGCCTGGAGCGGGAGAGACAGAGCAACTAATGAAAAACTGTTTTTT. This sequence encodes CAWSGRDRATNEKLFF.

V and J are TRBV11-2 and TRBJ2-7, with unresolved D. In germline, CDR1 is SGHAT, CDR2 FQNNGV. The V and J ends lost 8 bases and 0 bases respectively, with 17 bases between them. There are 15 residues in the CDR3. The CDR3 DNA reads TGTGCCAGCGGAAAGAGCGCGTTCAGCTCCTACGAGCAGTACTTC. It translates to CASGKSAFSSYEQYF.

V is TRBV28 and J is TRBJ2-7, with a tentative D call TRBD2 (6 bases). CDR1 and CDR2 from the germline V gene are MDHEN and SYDVKM. The CDR3 has 13 amino acids. The V end was cut by 1 base, the J end by 5 bases, with 9 bases between. CDR3 nucleotide sequence: TGTGCCAGCAGTTTATTGGCGGGGAACGAGCAGTACTTC. It translates to CASSLLAGNEQYF.

This chain joins TRBV7-3 and TRBJ1-2; no definite D call. This CDR3 comprises 13 residues. The germline gives CDR1 SGHTA, CDR2 FQGTGA. V lost 5 bases and J 8 bases, leaving 15 bases between the germline ends. CDR3 sequence reads: CASSESQAWGYTF. DNA for the CDR3: TGTGCCAGCAGCGAATCCCAAGCTTGGGGCTACACCTTC.

The chain employs TRBV28 and TRBJ2-1, with 10 bases aligning to TRBD2. With V trimmed by 4 bases and J by 0 bases, 6 bases remained unmatched. The CDR3 contains 17 residues. Germline lookup yields CDR1 MDHEN and CDR2 SYDVKM. The CDR3 coding sequence is TGTGCCAGCAGTTACCCCCTAGCGGGAGCCTCCTACAATGAGCAGTTCTTC. Translating gives CASSYPLAGASYNEQFF.

CDR3 region: CASSLDPSLAKNIQYF. The CDR3 nucleotides are TGTGCCAGCAGCTTAGACCCTTCACTAGCCAAAAACATTCAGTACTTC. V and J are TRBV7-2 and TRBJ2-4; D unclear. V was clipped by 1 base and J by 0 bases, with 10 bases between them. Germline CDR1 and CDR2: SGHTA and FQGNSA. CDR3 size: 16 residues.

In the case of this clone: This sample includes further DNA sequences coding for the same CDR3. The chain recombines TRBV13 with TRBJ2-7; no definite D call. Germline values: CDR1 PRHDT, CDR2 FYEKMQ (reference sequence). The V and J ends lost 2 bases and 1 base respectively, with 9 bases between them. The length of the CDR3 is 14 residues. The CDR3 coding sequence is TGTGCCAGCAGCTTAAACGGAGAATCCTACGAGCAGTACTTC. This encodes CASSLNGESYEQYF.

The chain is built from TRBV11-2 and TRBJ2-1; D possibly corresponds to TRBD1 (5 bases). Germline V gives CDR1 SGHAT, CDR2 FQNNGV. Trimming removed 2 bases from V and 6 bases from J, with 8 bases in between. CDR3 length: 13 amino acids. The CDR3 here is CASSLIGANEQFF. CDR3 nucleotides: TGTGCCAGCAGCTTAATAGGGGCCAATGAGCAGTTCTTC. The entire variable domain, with the rest obtained from reference TRBV11-2 and TRBJ2-1, is as follows: EAGVAQSPRYKIIEKRQSVAFWCNPISGHATLYWYQQILGQGPKLLIQFQNNGVVDDSQLPKDRFSAERLKGVDSTLKIQPAKLEDSAVYLCASSLIGANEQFFGPGTRLTVL.

The V gene is TRBV11-2, the J gene TRBJ2-2; D is perhaps TRBD1 (6 bases). V lost 1 base and J 5 bases, leaving 11 bases between the germline ends. CDR1 and CDR2 (germline): SGHAT, FQNNGV. The CDR3 has 15 amino acids. The CDR3 region is CASSLVQGRTGELFF. The CDR3 region has the DNA TGTGCCAGCAGCTTAGTCCAGGGGAGAACCGGGGAGCTGTTTTTT.

The V and J genes are TRBV5-1 and TRBJ2-5; maybe TRBD2 (6 bases). The CDR3 is made up of 18 amino acids. Germline lookup yields CDR1 SGHRS and CDR2 YFSETQ. V was shortened by 6 bases and J by 4 bases, with 28 bases between the two germline ends. CDR3: CASKRGTYVLSIRETQYF. CDR3 in DNA: TGCGCCAGCAAGAGAGGGACTTATGTGCTATCTATTCGAGAGACCCAGTACTTC.

This chain joins TRBV5-8 and TRBJ2-5, with 9 bases aligning to TRBD1. Germline trimming cut 5 bases from V and 5 bases from J; bases unmatched to any gene: 10. Germline-derived CDR1 and CDR2 are SGHTS and YDEGEE. The CDR3 consists of 15 residues. CDR3 sequence (DNA): TGTGCCAGCAGAATAGGGACAGGGTCGGGCGAGACCCAGTACTTC. Translation: CASRIGTGSGETQYF.

This rearrangement joins TRBV27 to TRBJ1-1; TRBD1 agrees at 9 bases. Germline values: CDR1 MNHEY, CDR2 SMNVEV (reference sequence). V lost 5 bases and J lost 4; bases outside the gene matches: 5. The CDR3 runs 14 residues. This CDR3 reads CASSQGQGGTEAFF. CDR3 nucleotides: TGTGCCAGCAGTCAGGGACAGGGCGGCACTGAAGCTTTCTTT.

This clone was seen more than once but under ten times. CDR3 amino acids: CASRADWDTEAFF. In nucleotides, the CDR3 is TGTGCCAGCAGAGCGGATTGGGACACTGAAGCTTTCTTT. The chain links TRBV2 to TRBJ1-1; no reliable D call. The CDR3 covers 13 residues. Germline CDR1 and CDR2: SNHLY and FYNNEI. The V end was cut by 6 bases, the J end by 3 bases, with 11 bases between.

In its sample, this clone was seen once. This chain links TRBV19 with TRBJ2-2; the match to TRBD1 covers 9 bases. CDR1 LNHDA and CDR2 SQIVND come from the germline V gene (reference sequence). The CDR3 spans 14 residues. Trimming at V came to 6 bases and at J to 4 bases, leaving 3 bases not matched to a gene. The CDR3 spells CASRGTGRTGELFF. CDR3 bases: TGTGCCAGTAGGGGGACAGGGCGCACCGGGGAGCTGTTTTTT. The whole variable domain, remainder taken from reference TRBV19 and TRBJ2-2, is DGGITQSPKYLFRKEGQNVTLSCEQNLNHDAMYWYRQDPGQGLRLIYYSQIVNDFQKGDIAEGYSVSREKKESFPLTVTSAQKNPTAFYLCASRGTGRTGELFFGEGSRLTVL.

The rearrangement joins TRBV6-1 to TRBJ2-1, with D unclear. This CDR3 spans 13 amino acids. Trimming stripped 7 bases from V and 9 bases from J, with 16 bases between. Germline V gene lookup returns CDR1 MNHNS and CDR2 SASEGT. The CDR3 sequence: CASTRLILGEQFF. The CDR3 nucleotides are TGTGCCAGCACCAGACTGATTCTCGGTGAGCAGTTCTTC.

The rearrangement uses TRBV7-9 and TRBJ1-1, with D perhaps TRBD1 (5 bases). Germline V CDR1 and CDR2: SEHNR, FQNEAQ (reference sequence). The CDR3 totals 11 residues. Trimming left V 8 bases short and J 7 bases short, with 11 bases between. This chain's CDR3 is CASRGGVEAFF. CDR3 coding DNA: TGTGCCAGCCGCGGGGGGGTTGAAGCTTTCTTT.

Comments on this clone: Relative to the germline gene, one junction end is altered; a read error may explain this. CDR3 in DNA: TGTTCCAGCAGCCTCGCCGACAGGGGCCATAATAGCAATCAGCCCCAGCATTTT. This translates into CSSSLADRGHNSNQPQHF. The V call is TRBV7-9, the J call TRBJ1-5; TRBD1 agrees at 8 bases. CDR3 length equals 18 residues. Per the germline V gene, CDR1 is SEHNR and CDR2 is FQNEAQ (reference sequence).

The V gene is TRBV6-5, the J gene TRBJ2-7; a possible D gene is TRBD2 (6 bases). The V end lost 8 bases, the J end lost 5 bases, and 13 bases lay between the germline ends. CDR3 length equals 12 residues. Germline CDR1 reads MNHEY; CDR2 reads SVGAGI. The CDR3 sequence is CASGRGEDEQYF. DNA of the CDR3: TGTGCCAGCGGCCGCGGGGAAGACGAGCAGTACTTC.

V usage is TRBV28 and J usage is TRBJ1-5; possibly TRBD1 for D (6 bases). This CDR3 comprises 15 residues. V lost 3 bases and J lost 4, with 13 bases in between. Germline lookup yields CDR1 MDHEN and CDR2 SYDVKM. The CDR3 coding sequence is TGTGCCAGCAGTTTCCCGGACAGCCAAAATCAGCCCCAGCATTTT. Translated, it gives CASSFPDSQNQPQHF.

The rearrangement links TRBV19 to TRBJ2-1; TRBD2 matches 14 bases. The CDR3 is made up of 16 amino acids. Germline V gives CDR1 LNHDA, CDR2 SQIVND (reference sequence). V was pared by 10 bases and J by 1 base, with 6 bases of the junction left unmatched. DNA for the CDR3: TGTGCCACCATAGGACTAGCGGGAGGTTCCTACAATGAGCAGTTCTTC. Translating it yields CATIGLAGGSYNEQFF.

The rearrangement links TRBV28 to TRBJ1-4; 9 positions agree with TRBD1. Germline V CDR1 and CDR2: MDHEN, SYDVKM. The CDR3 has 14 amino acids. V dropped 5 bases and J dropped 4; count of bases not matched to a gene: 2. The CDR3 region has the DNA TGTGCCAGCAGTAGGACAGGGGTTAATGAAAAACTGTTTTTT. Translating it yields CASSRTGVNEKLFF.

This clone was detected a few times. This chain connects TRBV11-3 to TRBJ2-2; a possible D gene is TRBD2 (5 bases). V was clipped by 3 bases and J by 5 bases, with 7 bases between them. Germline CDR1 SGHNT, CDR2 YENEEA. The length of the CDR3 is 13 residues. The chain's CDR3 is CASSLEETGELFF. The CDR3 DNA reads TGTGCCAGCAGCTTGGAGGAGACCGGGGAGCTGTTTTTT.

The sample holds a few counts of this clone. The J gene is TRBJ2-1, the V gene TRBV6-5; tentative D call: TRBD1 (6 bases). The CDR3 is 14 residues long. Looked up from germline, CDR1 is MNHEY and CDR2 is SVGAGI. Trimming took 7 bases from V and 9 from J, leaving 19 bases between them. DNA of the CDR3: TGTGCCAGCACTCAAGACAGGCCCTCCACTGAGCAGTTCTTC. Translating it yields CASTQDRPSTEQFF.

The chain combines TRBV5-4 with TRBJ2-1, with TRBD1 matching over 7 bases. Trimming removed 4 bases from V and 1 base from J; junction bases left unmatched: 2. The CDR3 extends over 14 amino acids. Germline V gene lookup returns CDR1 SGHNT and CDR2 YYREEE (reference sequence). This CDR3 reads CASSGGQSYNEQFF. The CDR3 nucleotides read TGTGCCAGCAGCGGGGGACAGTCCTACAATGAGCAGTTCTTC.

This chain joins TRBV28 and TRBJ1-1; the D gene is possibly TRBD1 (6 bases). The CDR3 has 11 amino acids. The ends were cut back, 10 bases at V and 3 bases at J, with 9 bases in the middle. CDR1 is MDHEN and CDR2 is SYDVKM in the germline V gene. CDR3 region: CATNRDTEAFF. CDR3 in DNA: TGTGCCACAAACAGGGACACTGAAGCTTTCTTT.

This rearrangement joins TRBV2 to TRBJ2-7; a possible D gene is TRBD2 (6 bases). There are 14 residues in the CDR3. The germline V gene encodes CDR1 SNHLY and CDR2 FYNNEI. Trimming shortened V by 1 base and J by 1 base, and 8 bases separated the two germline ends. The CDR3 DNA is TGTGCCAGCAGTGAAGGTGGACTATCCTACGAGCAGTACTTC. Encoded protein: CASSEGGLSYEQYF.

The rearrangement joins TRBV19 to TRBJ1-1, with TRBD1 matching over 9 bases. Germline V CDR1 and CDR2: LNHDA, SQIVND (reference sequence). This CDR3 contains 17 residues. Trimming cost V 4 bases and J 1 base; bases outside gene matches: 10. The CDR3 DNA sequence: TGTGCCAGTAGTAACGACAGGACAGGGGAAACGAACACTGAAGCTTTCTTT. Its protein product is CASSNDRTGETNTEAFF. The full variable domain, its missing parts supplied by reference TRBV19 and TRBJ1-1, is DGGITQSPKYLFRKEGQNVTLSCEQNLNHDAMYWYRQDPGQGLRLIYYSQIVNDFQKGDIAEGYSVSREKKESFPLTVTSAQKNPTAFYLCASSNDRTGETNTEAFFGQGTRLTVV.

The chain has TRBV7-9 and TRBJ2-1; TRBD2 matches 12 bases. The V segment lost 3 bases and the J segment 8 bases; nucleotides outside the gene matches: 11. The CDR3 runs 17 residues. The V gene's germline CDR1 is SEHNR and CDR2 FQNEAQ (reference sequence). CDR3 DNA: TGTGCCAGCAGCTTGACTAGCGGGGGAGCTCTATGGCATGAGCAGTTCTTC. Its translation is CASSLTSGGALWHEQFF.

V gene TRBV19 combines with J gene TRBJ1-5; D is ambiguous. Germline CDR1 reads LNHDA; CDR2 reads SQIVND (reference sequence). The CDR3 runs 17 residues. The V end was cut by 5 bases, the J end by 7 bases, with 24 bases between. The CDR3 nucleotides are TGTGCCAGTAGTCATGAGGGAGCAGTCGGTTTATGGCAGCCCCAGCATTTT. This gives the protein CASSHEGAVGLWQPQHF.

This clone was seen once. The rearrangement joins TRBV29-1 to TRBJ2-7; 7 bases fit TRBD2. V dropped 1 base and J dropped 5; count of bases not matched to a gene: 8. Germline loops: CDR1 SQVTM, CDR2 ANQGSEA. The CDR3 extends over 14 amino acids. Here the CDR3 reads CSVEAGGRGDEQYF. DNA of the CDR3: TGCAGCGTTGAAGCGGGAGGTAGGGGAGACGAGCAGTACTTC.

This chain connects TRBV29-1 to TRBJ2-7, with D unclear. V lost 0 bases and J 3 bases, leaving 6 bases between the germline ends. The length of the CDR3 is 12 residues. Per germline, CDR1 SQVTM and CDR2 ANQGSEA. CDR3 protein: CSVEDVFYEQYF. Written as DNA, the CDR3 is TGCAGCGTTGAAGACGTATTCTACGAGCAGTACTTC.